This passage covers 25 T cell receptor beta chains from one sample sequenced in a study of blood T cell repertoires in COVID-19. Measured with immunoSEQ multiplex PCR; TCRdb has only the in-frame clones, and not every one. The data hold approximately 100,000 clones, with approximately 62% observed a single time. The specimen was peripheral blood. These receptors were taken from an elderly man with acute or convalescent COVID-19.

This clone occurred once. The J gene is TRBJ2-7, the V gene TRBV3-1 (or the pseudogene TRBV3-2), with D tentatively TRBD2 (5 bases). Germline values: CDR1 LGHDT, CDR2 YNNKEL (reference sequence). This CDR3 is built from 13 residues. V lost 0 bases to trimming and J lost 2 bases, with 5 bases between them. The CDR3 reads CASSQDSAYEQYF. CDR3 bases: TGTGCCAGCAGCCAAGATAGCGCCTACGAGCAGTACTTC.

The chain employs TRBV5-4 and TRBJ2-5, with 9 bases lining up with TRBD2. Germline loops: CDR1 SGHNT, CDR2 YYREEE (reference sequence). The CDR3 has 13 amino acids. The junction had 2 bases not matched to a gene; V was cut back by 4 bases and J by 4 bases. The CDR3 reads CASSPTSGETQYF. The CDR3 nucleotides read TGTGCCAGCAGCCCGACTAGCGGAGAGACCCAGTACTTC.

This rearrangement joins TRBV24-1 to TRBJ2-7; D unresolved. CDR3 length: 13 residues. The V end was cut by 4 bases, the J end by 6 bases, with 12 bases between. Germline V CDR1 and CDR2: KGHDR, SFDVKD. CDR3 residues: CATSEAERVEQYF. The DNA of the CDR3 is TGTGCCACCAGTGAGGCGGAACGTGTCGAGCAGTACTTC.

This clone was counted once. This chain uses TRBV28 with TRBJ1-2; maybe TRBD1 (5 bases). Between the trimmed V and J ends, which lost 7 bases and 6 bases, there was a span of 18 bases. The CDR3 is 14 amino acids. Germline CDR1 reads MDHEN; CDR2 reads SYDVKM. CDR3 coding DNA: TGTGCCAGCACCTGGAGGGACGGGGGAAATGGCTACACCTTC. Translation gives CASTWRDGGNGYTF.

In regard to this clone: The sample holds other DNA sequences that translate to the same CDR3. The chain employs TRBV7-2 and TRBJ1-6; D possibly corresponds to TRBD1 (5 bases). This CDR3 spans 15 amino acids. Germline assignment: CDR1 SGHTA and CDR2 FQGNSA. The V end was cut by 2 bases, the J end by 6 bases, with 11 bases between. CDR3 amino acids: CASSLLGQGNSPLHF. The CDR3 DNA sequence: TGTGCCAGCAGCTTACTGGGCCAGGGTAATTCACCCCTCCACTTT.

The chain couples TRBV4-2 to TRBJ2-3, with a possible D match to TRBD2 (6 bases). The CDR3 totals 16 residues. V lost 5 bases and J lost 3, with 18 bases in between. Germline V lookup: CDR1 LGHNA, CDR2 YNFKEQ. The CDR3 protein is CASSADPGLATDTQYF. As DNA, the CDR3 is TGTGCCAGCAGCGCAGACCCGGGGCTAGCGACAGATACGCAGTATTTT.

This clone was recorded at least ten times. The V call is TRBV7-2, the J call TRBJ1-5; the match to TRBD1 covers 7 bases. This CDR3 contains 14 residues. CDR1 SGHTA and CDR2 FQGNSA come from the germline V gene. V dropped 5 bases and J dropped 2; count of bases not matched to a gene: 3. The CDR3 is CASSAGQRNQPQHF. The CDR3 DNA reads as TGTGCCAGCAGCGCGGGACAGCGCAATCAGCCCCAGCATTTT.

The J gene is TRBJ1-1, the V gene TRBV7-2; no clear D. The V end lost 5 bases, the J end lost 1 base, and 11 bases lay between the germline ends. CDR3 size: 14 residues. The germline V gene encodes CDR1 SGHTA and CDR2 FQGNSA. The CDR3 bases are TGTGCCAGCAGCCGCCTAGAGCGGAACACTGAAGCTTTCTTT. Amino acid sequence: CASSRLERNTEAFF.

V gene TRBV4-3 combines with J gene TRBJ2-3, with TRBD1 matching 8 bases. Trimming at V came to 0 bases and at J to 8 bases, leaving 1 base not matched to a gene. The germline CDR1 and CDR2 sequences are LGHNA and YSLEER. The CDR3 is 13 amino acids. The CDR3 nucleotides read TGCGCCAGCAGCCAAGATCAGGGGGCTACGCAGTATTTT. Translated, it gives CASSQDQGATQYF.

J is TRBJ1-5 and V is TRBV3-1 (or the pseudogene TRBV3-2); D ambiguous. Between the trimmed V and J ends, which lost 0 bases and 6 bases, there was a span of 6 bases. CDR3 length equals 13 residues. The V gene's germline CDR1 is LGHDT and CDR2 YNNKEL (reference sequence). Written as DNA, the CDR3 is TGTGCCAGCAGCCAAGAGTATAGTCAGCCCCAGCATTTT. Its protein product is CASSQEYSQPQHF.

CDR3 DNA: TGTGCCAGCAGCTTACATGGTCATGAGGCAGATACGCAGTATTTT. It specifies CASSLHGHEADTQYF. This chain joins TRBV7-8 and TRBJ2-3; D remains ambiguous. CDR1 is SGHVS, CDR2 FQNEAQ, per germline. With 2 bases removed from V and 4 bases from J, the gap between germline ends came to 13 bases. The CDR3 totals 15 residues.

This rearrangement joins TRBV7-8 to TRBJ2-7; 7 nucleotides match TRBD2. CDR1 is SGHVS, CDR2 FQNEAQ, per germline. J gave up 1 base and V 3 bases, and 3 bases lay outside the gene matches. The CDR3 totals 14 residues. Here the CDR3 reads CASSFSGGSYEQYF. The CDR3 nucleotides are TGTGCCAGCAGCTTCTCGGGAGGTTCCTACGAGCAGTACTTC.

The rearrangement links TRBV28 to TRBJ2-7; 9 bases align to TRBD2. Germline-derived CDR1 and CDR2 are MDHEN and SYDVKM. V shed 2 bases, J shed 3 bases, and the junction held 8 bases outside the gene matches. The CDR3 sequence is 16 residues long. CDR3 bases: TGTGCCAGCAGTTTAGGGAGACTAGCGGAAAGCTACGAGCAGTACTTC. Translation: CASSLGRLAESYEQYF.

CDR3 sequence (DNA): TGCGCCAGCAGCCCCAGGCCAGCGGGAGGGCTTCACAATGAGCAGTTCTTC. Its translation is CASSPRPAGGLHNEQFF. V and J are TRBV5-1 and TRBJ2-1, with 10 bases matching TRBD2. Per germline, CDR1 SGHRS and CDR2 YFSETQ. This CDR3 has 17 residues. V lost 4 bases and J lost 5; bases outside the gene matches: 12.

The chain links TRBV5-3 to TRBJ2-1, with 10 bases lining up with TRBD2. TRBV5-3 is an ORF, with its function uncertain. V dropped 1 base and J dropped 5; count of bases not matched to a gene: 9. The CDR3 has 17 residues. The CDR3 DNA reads TGTGCCAGAAGCTTGCCTAAGGCTAGCGGGAGAGACAATGAGCAGTTCTTC. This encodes CARSLPKASGRDNEQFF.

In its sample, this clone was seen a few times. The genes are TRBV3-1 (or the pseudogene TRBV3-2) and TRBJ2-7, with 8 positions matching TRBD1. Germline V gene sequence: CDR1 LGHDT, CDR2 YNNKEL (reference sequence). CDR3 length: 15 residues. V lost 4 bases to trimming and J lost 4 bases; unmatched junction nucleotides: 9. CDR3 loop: CASSLSGTGPYEQYF. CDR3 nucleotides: TGTGCCAGCAGCCTCTCCGGGACAGGACCTTACGAGCAGTACTTC.

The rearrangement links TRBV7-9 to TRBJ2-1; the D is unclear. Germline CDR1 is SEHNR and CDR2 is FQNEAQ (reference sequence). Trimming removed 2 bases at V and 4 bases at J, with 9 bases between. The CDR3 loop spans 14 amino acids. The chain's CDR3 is CASSLSVSYNEQFF. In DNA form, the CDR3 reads TGTGCCAGCAGCTTATCAGTTTCGTACAATGAGCAGTTCTTC.

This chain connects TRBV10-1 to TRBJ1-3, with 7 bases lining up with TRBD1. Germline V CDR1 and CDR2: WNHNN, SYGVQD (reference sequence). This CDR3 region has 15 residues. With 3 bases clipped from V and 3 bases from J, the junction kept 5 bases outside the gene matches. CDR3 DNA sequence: TGCGCCAGCAGTGAAGGGGACAGCGTTGGAAACACCATATATTTT. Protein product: CASSEGDSVGNTIYF.

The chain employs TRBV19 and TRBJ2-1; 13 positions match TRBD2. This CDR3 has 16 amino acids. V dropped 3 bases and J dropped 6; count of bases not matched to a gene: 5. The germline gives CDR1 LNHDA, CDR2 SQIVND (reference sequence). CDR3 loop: CASSILGTSGVNEQFF. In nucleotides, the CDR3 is TGTGCCAGTAGTATTCTTGGGACTAGCGGGGTCAATGAGCAGTTCTTC.

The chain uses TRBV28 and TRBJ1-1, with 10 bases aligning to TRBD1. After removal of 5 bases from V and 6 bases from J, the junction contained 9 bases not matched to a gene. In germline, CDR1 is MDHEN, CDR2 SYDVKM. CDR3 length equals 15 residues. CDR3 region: CASSTRTGGGAEAFF. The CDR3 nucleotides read TGTGCCAGCAGTACCCGGACAGGGGGGGGAGCTGAAGCTTTCTTT.

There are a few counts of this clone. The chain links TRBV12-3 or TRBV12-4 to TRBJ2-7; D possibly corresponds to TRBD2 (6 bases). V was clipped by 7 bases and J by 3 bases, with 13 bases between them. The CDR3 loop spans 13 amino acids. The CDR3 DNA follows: TGTGCCAGCAAGCAAACGGGGGTCTACGAGCAGTACTTC. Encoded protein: CASKQTGVYEQYF.

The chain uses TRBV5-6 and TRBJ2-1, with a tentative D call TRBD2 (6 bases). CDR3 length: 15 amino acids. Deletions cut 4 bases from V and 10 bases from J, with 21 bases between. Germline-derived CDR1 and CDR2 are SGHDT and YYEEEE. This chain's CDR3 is CASSVGGVAQGEQFF. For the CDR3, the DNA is TGTGCCAGCAGCGTTGGAGGGGTGGCTCAAGGAGAGCAGTTCTTC.

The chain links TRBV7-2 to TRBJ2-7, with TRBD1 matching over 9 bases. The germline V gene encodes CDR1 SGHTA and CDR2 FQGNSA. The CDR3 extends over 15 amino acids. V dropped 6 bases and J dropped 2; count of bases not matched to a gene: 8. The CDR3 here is CASRFPGQGPYEQYF. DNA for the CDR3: TGTGCCAGCAGATTTCCGGGACAGGGTCCCTACGAGCAGTACTTC.

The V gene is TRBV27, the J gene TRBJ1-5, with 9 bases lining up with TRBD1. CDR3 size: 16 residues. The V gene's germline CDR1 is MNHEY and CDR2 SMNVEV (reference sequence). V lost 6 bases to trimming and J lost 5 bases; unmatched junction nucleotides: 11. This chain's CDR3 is CASRPSTGGPYQPQHF. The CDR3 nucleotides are TGTGCCAGCAGACCTTCTACAGGGGGCCCCTATCAGCCCCAGCATTTT.

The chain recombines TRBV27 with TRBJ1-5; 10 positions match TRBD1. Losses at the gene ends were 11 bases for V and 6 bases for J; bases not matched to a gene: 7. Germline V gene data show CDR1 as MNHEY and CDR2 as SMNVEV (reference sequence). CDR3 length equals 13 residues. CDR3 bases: TGTGCCTGCTCCGGGACAGGGGCTCAGCCCCAGCATTTT. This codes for CACSGTGAQPQHF.